This T cell receptor beta chain was recovered during a study of T cell changes during pregnancy in multiple sclerosis. Only in-frame clones appear in the TCRdb table, and some are missing; sequencing was by immunoSEQ multiplex PCR. The sample carries about 39,000 clones, approximately 90% recorded once. This TCR came from a female donor in good health, enrolled as a control in a pregnancy study. The sample in question was CD4+ T cells from peripheral blood mononuclear cells, obtained in the first trimester of pregnancy.

CDR3 in DNA: TGTGCCAGCAGTTTCTCCTTCGGGACAGGGACTCTAGGCTATGGCTACACCTTC. Translating gives CASSFSFGTGTLGYGYTF. The chain links TRBV27 to TRBJ1-2, with 9 positions matching TRBD1. The CDR3 runs 18 residues. V lost 3 bases and J lost 4; bases outside the gene matches: 15. Germline loops: CDR1 MNHEY, CDR2 SMNVEV (reference sequence).